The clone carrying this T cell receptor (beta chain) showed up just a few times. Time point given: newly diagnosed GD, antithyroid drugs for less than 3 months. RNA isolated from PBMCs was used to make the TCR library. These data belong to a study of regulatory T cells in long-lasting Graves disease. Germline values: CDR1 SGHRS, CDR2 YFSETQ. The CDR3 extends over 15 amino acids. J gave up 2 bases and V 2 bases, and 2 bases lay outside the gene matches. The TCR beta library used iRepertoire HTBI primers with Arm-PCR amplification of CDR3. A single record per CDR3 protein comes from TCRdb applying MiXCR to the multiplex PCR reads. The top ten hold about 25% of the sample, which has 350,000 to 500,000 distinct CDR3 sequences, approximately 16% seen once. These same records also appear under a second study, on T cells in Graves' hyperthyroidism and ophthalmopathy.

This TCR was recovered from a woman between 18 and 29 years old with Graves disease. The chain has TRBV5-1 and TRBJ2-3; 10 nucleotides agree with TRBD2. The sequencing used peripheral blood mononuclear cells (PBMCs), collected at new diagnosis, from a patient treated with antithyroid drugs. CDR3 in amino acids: CASSFSGRNTDTQYF. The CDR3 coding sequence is TGCGCCAGCAGCTTTAGCGGGAGGAACACAGATACGCAGTATTTT.